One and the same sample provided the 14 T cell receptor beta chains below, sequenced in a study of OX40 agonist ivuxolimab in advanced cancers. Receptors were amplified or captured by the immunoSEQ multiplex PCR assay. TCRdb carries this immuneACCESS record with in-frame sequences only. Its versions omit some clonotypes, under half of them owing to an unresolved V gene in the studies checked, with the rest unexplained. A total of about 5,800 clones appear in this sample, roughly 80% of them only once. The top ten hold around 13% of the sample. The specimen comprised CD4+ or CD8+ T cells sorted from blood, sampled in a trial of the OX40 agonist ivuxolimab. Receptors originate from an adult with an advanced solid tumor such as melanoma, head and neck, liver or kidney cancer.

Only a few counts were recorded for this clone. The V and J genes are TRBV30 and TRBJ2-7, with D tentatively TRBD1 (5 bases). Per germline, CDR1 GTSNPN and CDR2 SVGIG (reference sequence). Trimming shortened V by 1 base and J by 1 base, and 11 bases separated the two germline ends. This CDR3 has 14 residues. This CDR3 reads CAWSGKGSSYEQYF. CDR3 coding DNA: TGTGCCTGGAGTGGTAAGGGGTCGTCCTACGAGCAGTACTTC.

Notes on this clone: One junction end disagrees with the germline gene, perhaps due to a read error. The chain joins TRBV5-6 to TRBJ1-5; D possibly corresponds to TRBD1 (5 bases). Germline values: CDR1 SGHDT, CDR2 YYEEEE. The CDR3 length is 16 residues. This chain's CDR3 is CARSLGGVRVNQPQHF. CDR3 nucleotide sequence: TGTGCCCGCAGCTTGGGGGGGGTTCGGGTCAATCAGCCCCAGCATTTT.

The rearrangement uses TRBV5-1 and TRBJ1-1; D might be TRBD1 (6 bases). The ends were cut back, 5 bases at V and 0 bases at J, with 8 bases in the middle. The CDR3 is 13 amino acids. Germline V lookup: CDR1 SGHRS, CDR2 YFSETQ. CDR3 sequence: CASRGGLNTEAFF. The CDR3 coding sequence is TGCGCCAGCAGAGGGGGTTTGAACACTGAAGCTTTCTTT.

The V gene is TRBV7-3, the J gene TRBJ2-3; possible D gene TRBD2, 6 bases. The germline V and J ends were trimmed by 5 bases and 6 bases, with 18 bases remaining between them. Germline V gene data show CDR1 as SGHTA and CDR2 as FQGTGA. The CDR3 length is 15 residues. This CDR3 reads CASSPGASRGDTQYF. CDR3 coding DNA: TGTGCCAGCAGCCCCGGGGCGTCCCGGGGGGATACGCAGTATTTT. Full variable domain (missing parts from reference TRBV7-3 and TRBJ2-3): GAGVSQTPSNKVTEKGKYVELRCDPISGHTALYWYRQSLGQGPEFLIYFQGTGAADDSGLPNDRFFAVRPEGSVSTLKIQRTERGDSAVYLCASSPGASRGDTQYFGPGTRLTVL.

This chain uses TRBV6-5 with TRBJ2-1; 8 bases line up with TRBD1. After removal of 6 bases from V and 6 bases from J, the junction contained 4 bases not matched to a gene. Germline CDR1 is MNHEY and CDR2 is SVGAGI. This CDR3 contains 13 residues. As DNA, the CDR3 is TGTGCCAGCAGCTATCAGGGGGCCAATGAGCAGTTCTTC. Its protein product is CASSYQGANEQFF.

The DNA of the CDR3 is TGTGCCAGCAGCCGGGGGGGACAACGCGAGCAGTACTTC. Protein product: CASSRGGQREQYF. V gene TRBV27 combines with J gene TRBJ2-7; 8 bases line up with TRBD2. Trimming at V came to 6 bases and at J to 6 bases, leaving 7 bases not matched to a gene. CDR1 MNHEY and CDR2 SMNVEV come from the germline V gene (reference sequence). This CDR3 has 13 amino acids.

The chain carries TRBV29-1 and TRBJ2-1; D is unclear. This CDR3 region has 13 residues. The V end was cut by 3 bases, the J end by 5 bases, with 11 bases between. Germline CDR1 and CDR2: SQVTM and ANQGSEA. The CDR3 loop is CSVEDWENNEQFF. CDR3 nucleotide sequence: TGCAGCGTTGAGGATTGGGAAAACAATGAGCAGTTCTTC.

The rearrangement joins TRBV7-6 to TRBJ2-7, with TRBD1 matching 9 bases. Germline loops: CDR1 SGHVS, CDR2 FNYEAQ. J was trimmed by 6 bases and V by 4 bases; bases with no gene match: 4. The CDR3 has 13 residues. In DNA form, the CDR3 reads TGTGCCAGCAGCTCAGTACAGGGGGCCGAGCAGTACTTC. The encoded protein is CASSSVQGAEQYF.

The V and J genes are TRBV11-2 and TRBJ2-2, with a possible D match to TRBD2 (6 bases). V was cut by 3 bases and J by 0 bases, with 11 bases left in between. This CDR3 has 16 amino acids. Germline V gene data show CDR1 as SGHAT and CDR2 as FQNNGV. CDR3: CASSFPSAPNTGELFF. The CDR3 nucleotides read TGTGCCAGCAGCTTTCCTAGCGCCCCGAACACCGGGGAGCTGTTTTTT.

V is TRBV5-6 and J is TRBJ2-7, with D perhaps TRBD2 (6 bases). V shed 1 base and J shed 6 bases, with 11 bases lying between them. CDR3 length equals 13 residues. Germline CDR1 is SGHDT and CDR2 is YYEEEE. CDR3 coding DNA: TGTGCCAGCAGCTTGACGGAGGGGTTCGAGCAGTACTTC. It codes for CASSLTEGFEQYF.

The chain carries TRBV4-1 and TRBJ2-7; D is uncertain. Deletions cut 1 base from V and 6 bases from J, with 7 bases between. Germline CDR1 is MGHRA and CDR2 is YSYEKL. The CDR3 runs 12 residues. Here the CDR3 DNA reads TGCGCCAGCAGCCAAGGCTCCGGCGAGCAGTACTTC. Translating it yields CASSQGSGEQYF.

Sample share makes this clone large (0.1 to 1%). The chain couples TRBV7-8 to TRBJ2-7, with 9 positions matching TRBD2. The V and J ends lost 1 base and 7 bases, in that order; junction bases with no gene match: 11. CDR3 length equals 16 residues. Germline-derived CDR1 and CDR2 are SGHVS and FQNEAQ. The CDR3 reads CASSLEAGGLRREQYF. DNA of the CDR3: TGTGCCAGCAGCTTAGAAGCGGGAGGCCTTCGTAGGGAGCAGTACTTC.

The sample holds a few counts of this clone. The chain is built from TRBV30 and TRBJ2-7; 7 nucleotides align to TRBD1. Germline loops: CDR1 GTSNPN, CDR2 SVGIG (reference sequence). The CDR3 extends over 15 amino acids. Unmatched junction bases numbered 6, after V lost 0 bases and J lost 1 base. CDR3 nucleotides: TGTGCCTGGAGTGTACTAGGACAGGCTTCCTACGAGCAGTACTTC. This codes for CAWSVLGQASYEQYF.

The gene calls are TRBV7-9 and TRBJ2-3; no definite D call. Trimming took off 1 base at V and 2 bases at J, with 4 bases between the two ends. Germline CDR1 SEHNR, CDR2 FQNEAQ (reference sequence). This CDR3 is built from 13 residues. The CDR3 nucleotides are TGTGCCAGCAGCTTAGTCGTCACAGATACGCAGTATTTT. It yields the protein CASSLVVTDTQYF.